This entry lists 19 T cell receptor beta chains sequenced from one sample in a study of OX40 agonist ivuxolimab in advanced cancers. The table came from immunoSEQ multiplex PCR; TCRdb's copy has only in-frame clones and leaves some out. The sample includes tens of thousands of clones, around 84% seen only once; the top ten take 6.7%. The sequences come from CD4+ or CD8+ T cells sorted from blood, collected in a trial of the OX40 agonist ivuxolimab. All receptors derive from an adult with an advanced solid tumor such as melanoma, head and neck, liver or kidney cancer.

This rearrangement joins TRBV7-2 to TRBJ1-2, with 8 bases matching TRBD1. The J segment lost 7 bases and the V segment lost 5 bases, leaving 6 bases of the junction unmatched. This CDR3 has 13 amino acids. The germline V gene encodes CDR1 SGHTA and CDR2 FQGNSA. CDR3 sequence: CASSRTGWGGYTF. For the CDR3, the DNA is TGTGCCAGCAGCAGGACAGGGTGGGGTGGCTACACCTTC.

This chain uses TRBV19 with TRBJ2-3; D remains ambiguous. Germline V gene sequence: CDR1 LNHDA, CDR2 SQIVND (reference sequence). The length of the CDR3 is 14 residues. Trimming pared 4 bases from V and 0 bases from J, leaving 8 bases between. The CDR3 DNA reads TGTGCCAGTAGTAACAAGGGTAGCACAGATACGCAGTATTTT. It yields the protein CASSNKGSTDTQYF.

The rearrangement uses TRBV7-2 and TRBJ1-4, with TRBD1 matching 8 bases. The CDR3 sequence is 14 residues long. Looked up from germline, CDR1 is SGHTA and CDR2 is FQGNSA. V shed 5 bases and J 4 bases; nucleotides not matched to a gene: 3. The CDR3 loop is CASSPDRVNEKLFF. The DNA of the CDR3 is TGTGCCAGCAGCCCGGACAGGGTTAATGAAAAACTGTTTTTT.

This CDR3 is CASSSVTVETQYF. The CDR3 nucleotides read TGTGCCAGCAGCTCGGTAACCGTAGAGACCCAGTACTTC. The chain recombines TRBV7-6 with TRBJ2-5; unclear D gene. The CDR3 spans 13 residues. CDR1 SGHVS and CDR2 FNYEAQ come from the germline V gene. Between the trimmed V and J ends, which lost 4 bases and 4 bases, there was a span of 10 bases.

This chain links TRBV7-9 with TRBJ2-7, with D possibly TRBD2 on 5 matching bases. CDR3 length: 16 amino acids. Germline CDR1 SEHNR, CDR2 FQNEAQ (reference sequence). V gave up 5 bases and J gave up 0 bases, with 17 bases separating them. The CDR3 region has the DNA TGTGCCAGCAGCCCCCCCACGGGGTTAAGCTCCTACGAGCAGTACTTC. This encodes CASSPPTGLSSYEQYF.

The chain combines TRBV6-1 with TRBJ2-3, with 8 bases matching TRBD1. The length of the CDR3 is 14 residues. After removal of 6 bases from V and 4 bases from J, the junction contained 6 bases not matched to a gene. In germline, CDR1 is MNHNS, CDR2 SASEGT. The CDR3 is CASRFDRGADTQYF. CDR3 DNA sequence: TGTGCCAGCAGATTCGACAGGGGCGCAGATACGCAGTATTTT.

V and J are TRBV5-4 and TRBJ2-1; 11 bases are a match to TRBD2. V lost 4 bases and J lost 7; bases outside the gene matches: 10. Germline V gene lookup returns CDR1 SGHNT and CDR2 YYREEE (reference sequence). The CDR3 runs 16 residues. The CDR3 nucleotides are TGTGCCAGCAGCCCGGGGACTAGCGGCGTTGGGAATGAGCAGTTCTTC. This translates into CASSPGTSGVGNEQFF.

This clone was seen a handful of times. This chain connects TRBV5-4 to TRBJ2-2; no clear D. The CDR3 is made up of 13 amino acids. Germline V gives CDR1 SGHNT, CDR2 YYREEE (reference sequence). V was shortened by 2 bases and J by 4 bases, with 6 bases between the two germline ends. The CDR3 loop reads CASSFAVTGELFF. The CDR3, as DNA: TGTGCCAGCAGCTTTGCGGTCACCGGGGAGCTGTTTTTT.

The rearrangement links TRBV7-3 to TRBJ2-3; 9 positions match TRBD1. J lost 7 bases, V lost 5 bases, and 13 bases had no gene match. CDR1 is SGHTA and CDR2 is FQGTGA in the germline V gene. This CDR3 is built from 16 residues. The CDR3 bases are TGTGCCAGCAGCGCAACTCGGACAGGGGCGCAATATACGCAGTATTTT. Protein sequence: CASSATRTGAQYTQYF.

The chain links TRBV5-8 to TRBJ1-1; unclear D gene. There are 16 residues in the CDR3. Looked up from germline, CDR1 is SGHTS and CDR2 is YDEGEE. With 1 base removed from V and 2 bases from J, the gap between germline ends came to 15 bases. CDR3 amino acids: CASSLSASAFNTEAFF. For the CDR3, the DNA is TGTGCCAGCAGCTTGAGCGCCAGCGCGTTTAACACTGAAGCTTTCTTT.

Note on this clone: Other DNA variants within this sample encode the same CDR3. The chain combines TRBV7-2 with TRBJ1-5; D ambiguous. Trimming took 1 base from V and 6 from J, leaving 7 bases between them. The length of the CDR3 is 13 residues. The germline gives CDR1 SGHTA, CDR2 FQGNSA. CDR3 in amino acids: CASSLEWGQPQHF. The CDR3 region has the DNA TGTGCCAGCAGCTTAGAATGGGGTCAGCCCCAGCATTTT.

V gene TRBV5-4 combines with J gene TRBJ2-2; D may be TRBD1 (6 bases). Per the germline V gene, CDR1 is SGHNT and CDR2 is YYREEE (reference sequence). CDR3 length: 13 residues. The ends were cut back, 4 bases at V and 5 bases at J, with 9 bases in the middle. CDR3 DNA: TGTGCCAGCAGCCCAGGACAGACCGGGGAGCTGTTTTTT. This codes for CASSPGQTGELFF.

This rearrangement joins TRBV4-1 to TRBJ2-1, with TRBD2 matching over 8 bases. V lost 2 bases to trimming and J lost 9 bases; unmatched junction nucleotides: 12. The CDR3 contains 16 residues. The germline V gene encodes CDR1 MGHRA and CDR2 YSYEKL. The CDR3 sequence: CASSQRATSGASEQFF. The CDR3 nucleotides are TGCGCCAGCAGCCAAAGGGCTACTAGCGGAGCAAGTGAGCAGTTCTTC.

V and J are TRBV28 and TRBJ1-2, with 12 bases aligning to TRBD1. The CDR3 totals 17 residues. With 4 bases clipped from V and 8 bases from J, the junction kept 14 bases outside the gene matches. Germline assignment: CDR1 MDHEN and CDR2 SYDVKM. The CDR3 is CASSSLGPGQGASGYTF. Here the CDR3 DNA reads TGTGCCAGCAGTTCGTTGGGGCCGGGACAGGGGGCGTCGGGCTACACCTTC.

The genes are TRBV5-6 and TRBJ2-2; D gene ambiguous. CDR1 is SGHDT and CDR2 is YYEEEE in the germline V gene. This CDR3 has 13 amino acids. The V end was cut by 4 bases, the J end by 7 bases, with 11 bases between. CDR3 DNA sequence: TGTGCCAGCAGCGCCGTTTTTGGCGGGGAGCTGTTTTTT. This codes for CASSAVFGGELFF.

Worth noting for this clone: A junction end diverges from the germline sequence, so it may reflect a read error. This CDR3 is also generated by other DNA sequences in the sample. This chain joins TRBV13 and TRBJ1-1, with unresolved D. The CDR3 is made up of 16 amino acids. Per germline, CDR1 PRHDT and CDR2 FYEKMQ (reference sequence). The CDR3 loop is CASSLGTSSMNTEAFF. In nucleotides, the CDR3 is TGCGCCAGCAGCTTGGGAACCAGCAGTATGAACACTGAAGCTTTCTTT. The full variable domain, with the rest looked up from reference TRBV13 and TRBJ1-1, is AAGVIQSPRHLIKEKRETATLKCYPIPRHDTVYWYQQGPGQDPQFLISFYEKMQSDKGSIPDRFSAQQFSDYHSELNMSSLELGDSALYFCASSLGTSSMNTEAFFGQGTRLTVV.

DNA of the CDR3: TGTGCCAGCAGTGAGGTGGGACAAGGCACAGATACGCAGTATTTT. Residues: CASSEVGQGTDTQYF. The chain employs TRBV6-1 and TRBJ2-3; D may be TRBD1 (6 bases). Trimming pared 3 bases from V and 1 base from J, leaving 11 bases between. Looked up from germline, CDR1 is MNHNS and CDR2 is SASEGT. The CDR3 runs 15 residues.

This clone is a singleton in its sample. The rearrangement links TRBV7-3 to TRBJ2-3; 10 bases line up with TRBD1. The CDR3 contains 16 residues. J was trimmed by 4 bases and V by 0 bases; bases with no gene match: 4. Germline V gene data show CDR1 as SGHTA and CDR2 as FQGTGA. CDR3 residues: CASSLTPGTGADTQYF. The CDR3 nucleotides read TGTGCCAGCAGCTTAACGCCCGGGACAGGGGCAGATACGCAGTATTTT.

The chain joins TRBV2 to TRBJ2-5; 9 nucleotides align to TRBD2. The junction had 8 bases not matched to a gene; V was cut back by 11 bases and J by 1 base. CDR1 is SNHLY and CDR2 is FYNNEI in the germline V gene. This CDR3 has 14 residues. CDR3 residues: CAGGLAGTQETQYF. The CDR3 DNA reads TGTGCCGGGGGGCTAGCGGGGACCCAAGAGACCCAGTACTTC.